The present entry profiles one TCR beta chain with its context. The data were obtained in a study of cytotoxic CD8 clonotypes in ibrutinib-treated CLL. Study in general: On average, each sample had about 260,000 productive templates and 96,000 or so productive rearrangements.

The CDR3 runs 14 residues. CDR1 is SGHNT and CDR2 is YENEEA in the germline V gene. V was pared by 4 bases and J by 3 bases, with 10 bases between. TCRdb's copy holds only in-frame clones and misses some; the assay was immunoSEQ multiplex PCR. This table holds 250,000 to 350,000 clones, approximately 76% found once. The authors obtained approximately 2 micrograms of genomic DNA from cryopreserved PBMCs for TCR beta libraries. The TCR comes from a human donor with chronic lymphocytic leukemia. V usage is TRBV11-3 and J usage is TRBJ1-3; tentatively, D is TRBD1 (6 bases). The starting material was PBMCs, obtained at disease progression, from a patient treated with ibrutinib. CDR3 protein: CASSSGGYGNTIYF. The CDR3 DNA reads as TGTGCCAGCAGCTCCGGGGGCTATGGAAACACCATATATTTT.